Each of the 21 T cell receptor beta chains below was sequenced from the same sample in a study of shared clonotypes between healthy human individuals. Profiling relied on immunoSEQ multiplex PCR, and the TCRdb table lists in-frame clones only, not all of them. This sample has under 2,000,000 clones, with over 85% found just once. Terminally differentiated effector memory CD45RA+ cells were excluded by CCR7 positive selection of CD45RO-negative cells. The sequenced sample was naive CD8+ T cells sorted from blood. The receptors here all came from a young man in good health.

The rearrangement uses TRBV4-1 and TRBJ1-1; D not certain. The germline gives CDR1 MGHRA, CDR2 YSYEKL. Trimming took off 0 bases at V and 4 bases at J, with 9 bases between the two ends. This CDR3 spans 14 amino acids. CDR3 sequence reads: CASSQERGLTEAFF. Written as DNA, the CDR3 is TGCGCCAGCAGCCAAGAGAGAGGGCTCACTGAAGCTTTCTTT.

The genes are TRBV19 and TRBJ1-4; D gene uncertain. The CDR3 is 12 amino acids. Germline V gene lookup returns CDR1 LNHDA and CDR2 SQIVND (reference sequence). V was cut by 1 base and J by 7 bases, with 4 bases left in between. CDR3 residues: CASSIAGEKLFF. DNA of the CDR3: TGTGCCAGTAGTATAGCGGGTGAAAAACTGTTTTTT.

This chain joins TRBV7-3 and TRBJ1-6; D ambiguous. CDR1 and CDR2 (germline): SGHTA, FQGTGA. This CDR3 has 11 amino acids. V lost 7 bases and J lost 10, with 8 bases in between. Written as DNA, the CDR3 is TGTGCCAGCACCCCCGCCTCACCCCTCCACTTT. Translating it yields CASTPASPLHF.

This chain connects TRBV4-1 to TRBJ1-3, with D possibly TRBD1 on 6 matching bases. V was cut by 5 bases and J by 0 bases, with 14 bases left in between. CDR1 MGHRA and CDR2 YSYEKL come from the germline V gene. The CDR3 totals 16 residues. The CDR3 nucleotides are TGCGCCAGCAGCTCCTGGACAGCCGGCTCTGGAAACACCATATATTTT. It encodes CASSSWTAGSGNTIYF.

A note on this clone: Additional DNA sequences in this sample encode the identical CDR3. This rearrangement joins TRBV27 to TRBJ1-1, with D possibly matching TRBD1 (6 bases). Trimming left V 2 bases short and J 1 base short, with 8 bases between. Germline values: CDR1 MNHEY, CDR2 SMNVEV (reference sequence). CDR3 length equals 14 residues. The CDR3 sequence: CASSLGGANTEAFF. Written as DNA, the CDR3 is TGTGCCAGCAGTTTAGGGGGCGCGAACACTGAAGCTTTCTTT.

The chain has TRBV4-3 and TRBJ2-7; 7 bases fit TRBD1. Germline V gene sequence: CDR1 LGHNA, CDR2 YSLEER. With V trimmed by 3 bases and J by 3 bases, 14 bases remained unmatched. CDR3 length equals 17 residues. CDR3 sequence (DNA): TGCGCCAGCAGCCATTTCGGGTTGAAGGGGGCGGTCTACGAGCAGTACTTC. Translation gives CASSHFGLKGAVYEQYF.

The rearrangement links TRBV19 to TRBJ2-1, with unresolved D. From germline, CDR1 is LNHDA and CDR2 SQIVND (reference sequence). V was pared by 4 bases and J by 6 bases, with 4 bases between. There are 11 residues in the CDR3. The CDR3 bases are TGTGCCAGTAGTAACAGCAATGAGCAGTTCTTC. It is translated as CASSNSNEQFF. Drawing the rest from reference TRBV19 and TRBJ2-1, the complete variable domain is DGGITQSPKYLFRKEGQNVTLSCEQNLNHDAMYWYRQDPGQGLRLIYYSQIVNDFQKGDIAEGYSVSREKKESFPLTVTSAQKNPTAFYLCASSNSNEQFFGPGTRLTVL.

This clone was picked up a small number of times. The chain joins TRBV19 to TRBJ1-5; D is undetermined. V was pared by 5 bases and J by 7 bases, with 12 bases between. The CDR3 is 13 amino acids. CDR1 is LNHDA and CDR2 is SQIVND in the germline V gene (reference sequence). The chain's CDR3 is CASSLSEWQPQHF. The CDR3 DNA reads as TGTGCCAGTAGTCTCTCGGAGTGGCAGCCCCAGCATTTT.

The chain joins TRBV13 to TRBJ1-2; 7 bases agree with TRBD1. This CDR3 is 15 amino acids long. Germline values: CDR1 PRHDT, CDR2 FYEKMQ (reference sequence). The junction had 10 bases not matched to a gene; V was cut back by 6 bases and J by 3 bases. DNA of the CDR3: TGTGCCAGCAGTCTAGGGGGCCGACAGGACTATGGCTACACCTTC. Protein sequence: CASSLGGRQDYGYTF.

In the case of this clone: One end of the junction fails to match germline, which may point to a read error. This chain links TRBV7-7 with TRBJ2-3; D uncertain. Looked up from germline, CDR1 is SSHAT and CDR2 is FNYEAQ (reference sequence). The CDR3 runs to 13 residues. CDR3 nucleotides: TGTGCTAGCAGCAACGGCTACACAGATACGCAGTATTTT. Protein product: CASSNGYTDTQYF.

V gene TRBV5-6 combines with J gene TRBJ2-7; a weak D match, TRBD2 (6 bases). V lost 5 bases, J lost 2 bases, and 17 bases lay in between. This CDR3 is 15 amino acids long. The germline V gene encodes CDR1 SGHDT and CDR2 YYEEEE. CDR3: CASSYGTPLTYEQYF. In DNA form, the CDR3 reads TGTGCCAGCAGTTATGGGACTCCGCTAACCTACGAGCAGTACTTC.

As for this clone: Other DNA sequences in this specimen translate into the identical CDR3. The V call is TRBV9, the J call TRBJ2-1, with TRBD1 matching over 7 bases. The junction had 4 bases not matched to a gene; V was cut back by 3 bases and J by 1 base. Germline loops: CDR1 SGDLS, CDR2 YYNGEE. The CDR3 has 15 residues. The CDR3 bases are TGTGCCAGCAGCGACCCAGGGGGATCCTACAATGAGCAGTTCTTC. Amino acid sequence: CASSDPGGSYNEQFF. The full variable domain, in which reference TRBV9 and TRBJ2-1 provide the parts outside the CDR3, is DSGVTQTPKHLITATGQRVTLRCSPRSGDLSVYWYQQSLDQGLQFLIQYYNGEERAKGNILERFSAQQFPDLHSELNLSSLELGDSALYFCASSDPGGSYNEQFFGPGTRLTVL.

This chain connects TRBV19 to TRBJ2-7, with 9 bases matching TRBD2. Germline V gives CDR1 LNHDA, CDR2 SQIVND (reference sequence). The CDR3 is made up of 12 amino acids. V dropped 10 bases and J dropped 3; count of bases not matched to a gene: 4. CDR3 sequence reads: CATGTSLYEQYF. Here the CDR3 DNA reads TGTGCCACCGGGACTAGCCTCTACGAGCAGTACTTC.

This chain joins TRBV19 and TRBJ2-7; D remains ambiguous. The V and J ends lost 3 bases and 0 bases respectively, with 6 bases between them. The CDR3 has 13 amino acids. Per the germline V gene, CDR1 is LNHDA and CDR2 is SQIVND (reference sequence). The CDR3 loop is CASSIRTSYEQYF. CDR3 DNA: TGTGCCAGTAGTATTCGTACCTCCTACGAGCAGTACTTC.

As for this clone: Different DNA sequences within this sample yield the same CDR3. The chain couples TRBV4-3 to TRBJ2-7, with 10 nucleotides matching TRBD1. Germline trimming cut 0 bases from V and 3 bases from J; bases unmatched to any gene: 5. Germline V gene sequence: CDR1 LGHNA, CDR2 YSLEER. The CDR3 runs to 16 residues. This chain's CDR3 is CASSQDETGGLYEQYF. The CDR3 bases are TGCGCCAGCAGCCAAGACGAGACAGGGGGCCTCTACGAGCAGTACTTC.

In its sample, this clone was seen once. This sequence joins TRBV9 and TRBJ2-2, with 11 bases identical to TRBD1. The V and J ends lost 4 bases and 4 bases, in that order; junction bases with no gene match: 15. This CDR3 has 19 amino acids. Germline V gene sequence: CDR1 SGDLS, CDR2 YYNGEE. CDR3: CASSPFHGTGGGSTGELFF. The CDR3 DNA reads as TGTGCCAGCAGCCCTTTCCACGGGACAGGGGGTGGTAGCACCGGGGAGCTGTTTTTT. The complete variable domain, with remaining parts taken from reference TRBV9 and TRBJ2-2, reads DSGVTQTPKHLITATGQRVTLRCSPRSGDLSVYWYQQSLDQGLQFLIQYYNGEERAKGNILERFSAQQFPDLHSELNLSSLELGDSALYFCASSPFHGTGGGSTGELFFGEGSRLTVL.

As DNA, the CDR3 is TGTGCCAGCAGCCCCATTCCTTACGAGCAGTACTTC. Its protein is CASSPIPYEQYF. This rearrangement joins TRBV7-8 to TRBJ2-7; D gene ambiguous. Trimming removed 5 bases from V and 4 bases from J, with 9 bases in between. Germline lookup yields CDR1 SGHVS and CDR2 FQNEAQ. The CDR3 has 12 amino acids.

This rearrangement joins TRBV5-1 to TRBJ2-3; tentatively, D is TRBD1 (5 bases). The germline V gene encodes CDR1 SGHRS and CDR2 YFSETQ. There are 13 residues in the CDR3. Trimming cost V 7 bases and J 4 bases, with 13 bases left between them. In nucleotides, the CDR3 is TGCGCCAGCGCAGGGATGTTTGCAGATACGCAGTATTTT. This sequence encodes CASAGMFADTQYF.

The chain carries TRBV11-2 and TRBJ2-1; D is unresolved. The CDR3 totals 16 residues. Trimming pared 4 bases from V and 8 bases from J, leaving 21 bases between. Germline values: CDR1 SGHAT, CDR2 FQNNGV. CDR3 residues: CASSSILQARSHEQFF. The DNA for the CDR3 is TGTGCCAGCAGCTCAATATTGCAGGCGAGGAGCCATGAGCAGTTCTTC. The full variable domain, in which reference TRBV11-2 and TRBJ2-1 provide the parts outside the CDR3, is EAGVAQSPRYKIIEKRQSVAFWCNPISGHATLYWYQQILGQGPKLLIQFQNNGVVDDSQLPKDRFSAERLKGVDSTLKIQPAKLEDSAVYLCASSSILQARSHEQFFGPGTRLTVL.

As to this clone: Other DNA variants within this sample encode the same CDR3. The genes are TRBV9 and TRBJ2-5; 7 positions agree with TRBD2. V lost 0 bases to trimming and J lost 3 bases; unmatched junction nucleotides: 2. Looked up from germline, CDR1 is SGDLS and CDR2 is YYNGEE. The CDR3 consists of 14 residues. In nucleotides, the CDR3 is TGTGCCAGCAGCGTAGCAGGGAGGGAAGAGACCCAGTACTTC. Amino acids: CASSVAGREETQYF.

As DNA, the CDR3 is TGTGCCAGCAGCGGGCCAGGACAGGAAAACTCCTACGAGCAGTACTTC. Protein product: CASSGPGQENSYEQYF. The chain links TRBV7-9 to TRBJ2-7, with 7 bases fitting TRBD1. The CDR3 has 16 residues. Germline CDR1 reads SEHNR; CDR2 reads FQNEAQ (reference sequence). J was trimmed by 0 bases and V by 5 bases; bases with no gene match: 10.